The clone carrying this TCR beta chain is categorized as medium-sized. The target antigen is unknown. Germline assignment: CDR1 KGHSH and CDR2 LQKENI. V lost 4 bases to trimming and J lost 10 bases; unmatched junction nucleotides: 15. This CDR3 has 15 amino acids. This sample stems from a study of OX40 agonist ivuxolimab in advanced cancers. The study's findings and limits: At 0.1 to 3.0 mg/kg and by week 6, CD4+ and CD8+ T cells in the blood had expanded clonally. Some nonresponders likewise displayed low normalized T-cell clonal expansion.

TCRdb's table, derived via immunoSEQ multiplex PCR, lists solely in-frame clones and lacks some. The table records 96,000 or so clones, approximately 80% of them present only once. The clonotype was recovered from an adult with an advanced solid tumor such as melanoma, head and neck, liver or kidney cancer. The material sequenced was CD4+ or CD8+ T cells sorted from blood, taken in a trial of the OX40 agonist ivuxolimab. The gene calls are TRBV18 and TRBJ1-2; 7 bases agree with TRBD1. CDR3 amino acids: CASSLGSGGERDYTF. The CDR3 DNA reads TGTGCCAGCTCACTCGGATCAGGGGGAGAGAGGGACTACACCTTC.